The 23 T cell receptor beta chains given below trace back to one sample, sequenced in a study of T cells in Graves' hyperthyroidism and ophthalmopathy. Amplification of TCR beta CDR3 regions used RNA as the template. TCR CDR3 underwent first-round RT-PCR with the HTBI primer set. One entry per CDR3 protein, called by TCRdb with MiXCR from the multiplex PCR reads. The table lists 500,000 to 750,000 distinct CDR3 sequences, 15% to 19% of them singletons. The sequenced sample was blood. The receptors here all came from a woman aged 30 to 39 with Graves' hyperthyroidism.

This clonotype was counted at least ten times. The chain employs TRBV5-1 and TRBJ2-7, with TRBD2 matching 10 bases. Trimming cost V 4 bases and J 2 bases; bases outside gene matches: 3. CDR1 is SGHRS and CDR2 is YFSETQ in the germline V gene. This CDR3 comprises 14 residues. CDR3 coding DNA: TGCGCCAGCAGCAAAGCGGGAGGGACCTACGAGCAGTACTTC. It yields the protein CASSKAGGTYEQYF.

There are a few counts of this clonotype. The chain uses TRBV12-3 or TRBV12-4 and TRBJ2-6; D gene unclear. The CDR3 totals 19 residues. V was clipped by 3 bases and J by 1 base, with 19 bases between them. CDR3 residues: CASSFMTRLVRSGANVLTF. The CDR3 nucleotides are TGTGCCAGCAGTTTCATGACCCGGCTGGTGCGGTCTGGGGCCAACGTCCTGACTTTC.

This clonotype was recorded at least ten times. The rearrangement joins TRBV2 to TRBJ1-1; 10 positions match TRBD1. Germline-derived CDR1 and CDR2 are SNHLY and FYNNEI. CDR3 length equals 13 residues. J was trimmed by 4 bases and V by 7 bases; bases with no gene match: 3. Written as DNA, the CDR3 is TGTGCCAGCAAGGGGACAGGGGTCACTGAAGCTTTCTTT. It is translated as CASKGTGVTEAFF.

This clonotype occurred many times. V gene TRBV28 combines with J gene TRBJ1-5; D gene ambiguous. V lost 8 bases, J lost 5 bases, and 16 bases lay in between. There are 14 residues in the CDR3. Germline CDR1 is MDHEN and CDR2 is SYDVKM. The CDR3 spells CASGDRWGYQPQHF. CDR3 coding DNA: TGTGCCAGCGGCGACCGGTGGGGTTATCAGCCCCAGCATTTT. The variable domain in full, with the rest retrieved from reference TRBV28 and TRBJ1-5, is DVKVTQSSRYLVKRTGEKVFLECVQDMDHENMFWYRQDPGLGLRLIYFSYDVKMKEKGDIPEGYSVSREKKERFSLILESASTNQTSMYLCASGDRWGYQPQHFGDGTRLSIL.

This clonotype was recorded a few times. The CDR3, as DNA: TGTGCCAGCAGCTTAGTGGGGACTAGCGGGAGCGAGCAGTACTTC. Its translation is CASSLVGTSGSEQYF. The J gene is TRBJ2-7, the V gene TRBV11-2; 14 bases fit TRBD2. The CDR3 is made up of 15 amino acids. The trim removed 1 base at V and 6 bases at J, leaving 2 bases unmatched. Looked up from germline, CDR1 is SGHAT and CDR2 is FQNNGV.

The V gene is TRBV7-9, the J gene TRBJ1-5; D call uncertain. Deletions cut 5 bases from V and 6 bases from J, with 11 bases between. Germline loops: CDR1 SEHNR, CDR2 FQNEAQ (reference sequence). The CDR3 length is 13 residues. CDR3 bases: TGTGCCAGCAGCGCAAGCAACAGTCAGCCCCAGCATTTT. Translation gives CASSASNSQPQHF.

The chain couples TRBV20-1 to TRBJ2-7, with 9 bases that match TRBD2. Germline CDR1 and CDR2: DFQATT and SNEGSKA (reference sequence). Trimming took 3 bases from V and 4 from J; bases not matched to a gene: 10. This CDR3 has 15 residues. The DNA of the CDR3 is TGCAGTGCTAGGGTGGTAGCGGGAGTATCTTACGAGCAGTACTTC. Residues: CSARVVAGVSYEQYF.

There are many counts of this clonotype. The V call is TRBV10-3, the J call TRBJ1-1, with D possibly TRBD1 on 6 matching bases. Trimming removed 8 bases at V and 7 bases at J, with 14 bases between. The CDR3 extends over 12 amino acids. Germline lookup yields CDR1 ENHRY and CDR2 SYGVKD. The CDR3 coding sequence is TGTGCCATCCGCCAGGGGCTCGATGAAGCTTTCTTT. Translation: CAIRQGLDEAFF.

The V call is TRBV11-2, the J call TRBJ2-1; unclear D gene. The CDR3 length is 13 residues. V lost 5 bases and J lost 8, with 13 bases in between. Germline V lookup: CDR1 SGHAT, CDR2 FQNNGV. The CDR3 DNA is TGTGCCAGCAGCCCTGAGTTGATAGATGAGCAGTTCTTC. This translates into CASSPELIDEQFF.

This clonotype was counted ten times or more. The rearrangement uses TRBV6-2 or TRBV6-3 and TRBJ2-7; maybe TRBD2 (6 bases). From germline, CDR1 is MNHEY and CDR2 SVGEGT. The CDR3 spans 14 residues. V was trimmed by 6 bases and J by 2 bases, leaving 14 bases between them. CDR3 DNA sequence: TGTGCCAGCAGCCGCAGCGGGTGGGCCTACGAGCAGTACTTC. The encoded protein is CASSRSGWAYEQYF.

The J gene is TRBJ2-5, the V gene TRBV29-1; 9 bases line up with TRBD1. Germline-derived CDR1 and CDR2 are SQVTM and ANQGSEA. The CDR3 is made up of 13 amino acids. With 7 bases clipped from V and 1 base from J, the junction kept 4 bases outside the gene matches. CDR3 region: CSAAGQGQETQYF. CDR3 in DNA: TGCAGCGCCGCGGGACAGGGCCAAGAGACCCAGTACTTC.

The chain combines TRBV12-3 or TRBV12-4 with TRBJ1-2; 8 nucleotides match TRBD1. CDR3 length equals 12 residues. With V trimmed by 6 bases and J by 6 bases, 3 bases remained unmatched. CDR3 sequence: CASRHRGDGYTF. Written as DNA, the CDR3 is TGTGCCAGCAGGCACAGGGGGGATGGCTACACCTTC.

The V and J genes are TRBV5-1 and TRBJ1-4; D might be TRBD1 (5 bases). The germline CDR1 and CDR2 sequences are SGHRS and YFSETQ. The V end was cut by 5 bases, the J end by 3 bases, with 11 bases between. The CDR3 sequence is 14 residues long. The CDR3 nucleotides are TGCGCCAGCAGGTTAGGGGCGGCTAATGAAAAACTGTTTTTT. Protein: CASRLGAANEKLFF.

The genes are TRBV19 and TRBJ1-3; the D gene is possibly TRBD1 (5 bases). Germline values: CDR1 LNHDA, CDR2 SQIVND (reference sequence). The V gene lost 10 bases and the J gene lost 4 bases, with 17 bases spanning the gap. The CDR3 is made up of 14 amino acids. The CDR3 region is CATLRPGDGNTIYF. The CDR3 nucleotides read TGTGCCACCCTCAGGCCGGGGGACGGAAACACCATATATTTT.

In its sample, this clonotype was seen many times. The rearrangement joins TRBV28 to TRBJ2-7, with 7 bases aligning to TRBD2. CDR1 is MDHEN, CDR2 SYDVKM, per germline. The junction had 7 bases not matched to a gene; V was cut back by 3 bases and J by 2 bases. The CDR3 length is 15 residues. The CDR3 spells CASSLRRELPYEQYF. The CDR3 DNA reads TGTGCCAGCAGTTTGAGGCGGGAGTTGCCCTACGAGCAGTACTTC. The complete variable domain, with remaining parts taken from reference TRBV28 and TRBJ2-7, reads DVKVTQSSRYLVKRTGEKVFLECVQDMDHENMFWYRQDPGLGLRLIYFSYDVKMKEKGDIPEGYSVSREKKERFSLILESASTNQTSMYLCASSLRRELPYEQYFGPGTRLTVT.

This clonotype occurred many times. This chain connects TRBV18 to TRBJ2-1, with 11 positions matching TRBD2. The CDR3 is made up of 15 amino acids. In germline, CDR1 is KGHSH, CDR2 LQKENI. V shed 0 bases and J 10 bases; nucleotides not matched to a gene: 5. Written as DNA, the CDR3 is TGTGCCAGCTCACCACCAACTAGCGGGAGTAGGGAGCAGTTCTTC. It specifies CASSPPTSGSREQFF.

This clonotype was recorded at least ten times. The chain recombines TRBV2 with TRBJ2-3; no reliable D call. CDR1 and CDR2 from the germline V gene are SNHLY and FYNNEI. V lost 8 bases and J lost 1, with 10 bases in between. The CDR3 has 13 residues. In nucleotides, the CDR3 is TGTGCCAGCTTTGGATCTCGCACAGATACGCAGTATTTT. This encodes CASFGSRTDTQYF.

This clonotype was seen more than once but under ten times. A single base separates this from a much larger clone, so it may be a read error. The rearrangement uses TRBV20-1 and TRBJ2-3; 8 bases map to TRBD2. The CDR3 has 14 amino acids. In germline, CDR1 is DFQATT, CDR2 SNEGSKA (reference sequence). The ends lost 6 bases at V and 2 bases at J; junction bases unmatched: 7. CDR3 DNA sequence: TGCAGTGCCGCCATTAGCGGGGACACAGATACGCAGTATTTT. Protein: CSAAISGDTDTQYF.

The sample holds many counts of this clonotype. The V and J genes are TRBV20-1 and TRBJ2-1, with 7 bases fitting TRBD2. J lost 4 bases, V lost 1 base, and 4 bases had no gene match. The germline gives CDR1 DFQATT, CDR2 SNEGSKA (reference sequence). There are 14 residues in the CDR3. The CDR3 DNA reads as TGCAGTGCTAGAGGGGGTAGCGGGTACAATGAGCAGTTCTTC. Translated, it gives CSARGGSGYNEQFF.

There are a few counts of this clonotype. The chain recombines TRBV3-1 with TRBJ2-7; maybe TRBD1 (5 bases). V lost 2 bases to trimming and J lost 3 bases, with 11 bases between them. This CDR3 contains 14 residues. Germline V gene lookup returns CDR1 LGHDT and CDR2 YNNKEL (reference sequence). The CDR3 spells CASSQNDRFYEQYF. As DNA, the CDR3 is TGTGCCAGCAGCCAAAACGACAGATTCTACGAGCAGTACTTC.

This clonotype has just a few counts. This chain uses TRBV19 with TRBJ1-4; tentative D call: TRBD1 (6 bases). CDR1 and CDR2 (germline): LNHDA, SQIVND (reference sequence). The CDR3 is 15 residues long. V dropped 9 bases and J dropped 8 bases, with 22 bases sitting between them. The CDR3 sequence: CASRRSAGTKEKLFF. The DNA of the CDR3 is TGTGCCAGCAGACGGTCCGCGGGGACAAAGGAAAAACTGTTTTTT.

This clonotype was counted many times. J is TRBJ2-3 and V is TRBV6-2 or TRBV6-3, with 8 nucleotides matching TRBD1. The CDR3 extends over 16 amino acids. The germline gives CDR1 MNHEY, CDR2 SVGEGT. V trimming: 5 bases; J trimming: 3 bases; junction bases outside the gene matches: 10. This CDR3 reads CASSPGQGSRTDTQYF. The CDR3 DNA follows: TGTGCCAGCAGTCCTGGACAGGGATCGAGGACAGATACGCAGTATTTT.

This chain connects TRBV27 to TRBJ2-1; tentative D call: TRBD1 (6 bases). Deletions cut 6 bases from V and 3 bases from J, with 15 bases between. The CDR3 is made up of 15 amino acids. CDR1 is MNHEY and CDR2 is SMNVEV in the germline V gene (reference sequence). The CDR3, as DNA: TGTGCCAGCAGACTGAGGGGACAAAACTACAATGAGCAGTTCTTC. Its translation: CASRLRGQNYNEQFF.